Below, one T cell receptor (beta chain) is given with its context. Clones were sequenced by immunoSEQ multiplex PCR, and TCRdb holds only the in-frame ones, with some missing. Seen here are around 1,900,000 clones, about 94% observed once, and the top ten hold roughly 1.7%. This sample is part of a study of shared clonotypes between healthy human individuals. Naive CD8 cells, CD45RO-negative and positively selected for CCR7, excluded terminally differentiated effector memory CD45RA+ cells. Germline CDR1 is MGHRA and CDR2 is YSYEKL. The CDR3 has 16 residues. The V and J ends lost 4 bases and 5 bases, in that order; junction bases with no gene match: 11.

Sample: naive CD8+ T cells from PBMCs. This chain connects TRBV4-1 to TRBJ2-1; TRBD2 matches 7 bases. This clonotype was obtained from a man between 18 and 35 years old in good health. Some clones in this sample may be carry-over from other donors' samples. CDR3 sequence (DNA): TGCGCCAGCAGCCGTACTCCGGGACTATTAGACAATGAGCAGTTCTTC. Translation gives CASSRTPGLLDNEQFF.